This T cell receptor beta chain appears in the sequencing data of a study of blood T cell repertoires in COVID-19. Some clones are missing from TCRdb's copy, which holds only in-frame ones; the method was immunoSEQ multiplex PCR. The sample lists over 120,000 clones, 70% to 80% occurring once. Germline V CDR1 and CDR2: SEHNR, FQNEAQ (reference sequence). The CDR3 spans 13 residues. V gave up 7 bases and J gave up 7 bases; unmatched junction bases: 4. Input material: peripheral blood. The TCR comes from a woman aged 45-65 years with active or convalescent COVID-19. V gene TRBV7-9 combines with J gene TRBJ1-6; 7 bases line up with TRBD1. The CDR3 here is CASTRGGNSPLHF. CDR3 bases: TGTGCCAGCACCAGGGGGGGGAATTCACCCCTCCACTTT.